The next 14 T cell receptor beta chains were all read from a single sample in a study of T cells in Graves' hyperthyroidism and ophthalmopathy. Amplified TCR beta CDR3 regions derived from RNA transcripts. RT-PCR in the first round (using the HTBI primer set) targeted the TCR CDR3. TCRdb passed the multiplex PCR reads through MiXCR, listing each CDR3 protein once. The sample has fewer than 600,000 distinct CDR3 sequences, 13% to 15% seen once. Material for sequencing was blood. The source is a woman in her forties with Graves' hyperthyroidism.

This clonotype was detected a few times. With a much larger clone just one base away, this may be a read error. This chain connects TRBV3-1 to TRBJ1-2; the D is unclear. CDR1 and CDR2 from the germline V gene are LGHDT and YNNKEL (reference sequence). V was clipped by 1 base and J by 4 bases, with 7 bases between them. The CDR3 totals 13 residues. In nucleotides, the CDR3 is TGTGCCAGCAGCCAAGGGAATTTCTATGGCTACACCTTC. This codes for CASSQGNFYGYTF.

This clonotype came up many times. The genes are TRBV11-2 and TRBJ2-7; 9 bases are a match to TRBD2. V was pared by 2 bases and J by 6 bases, with 11 bases of the junction left unmatched. The CDR3 has 16 residues. Per the germline V gene, CDR1 is SGHAT and CDR2 is FQNNGV. The chain's CDR3 is CASSLLRKDSGSEQYF. CDR3 DNA sequence: TGTGCCAGCAGCTTACTACGCAAGGATAGCGGGAGCGAGCAGTACTTC.

V gene TRBV11-2 combines with J gene TRBJ1-3; D is unresolved. Germline assignment: CDR1 SGHAT and CDR2 FQNNGV. The CDR3 runs 14 residues. Trimming pared 0 bases from V and 4 bases from J, leaving 7 bases between. CDR3 residues: CASSLDIKGNTIYF. DNA of the CDR3: TGTGCCAGCAGCTTAGATATCAAGGGAAACACCATATATTTT.

This clonotype was found many times. This chain links TRBV30 with TRBJ1-5; tentatively, D is TRBD1 (5 bases). CDR3 length: 15 residues. V was trimmed by 4 bases and J by 0 bases, leaving 13 bases between them. Germline V lookup: CDR1 GTSNPN, CDR2 SVGIG (reference sequence). As DNA, the CDR3 is TGTGCCTGGAACACAGGCGTCTATAGCAATCAGCCCCAGCATTTT. The encoded protein is CAWNTGVYSNQPQHF.

Many counts were recorded for this clonotype. The chain is built from TRBV18 and TRBJ1-1, with D maybe TRBD1 (5 bases). The CDR3 has 14 residues. Trimming left V 3 bases short and J 7 bases short, with 15 bases between. The V gene's germline CDR1 is KGHSH and CDR2 LQKENI. The CDR3 DNA sequence: TGTGCCAGCTCACCCCGGGACCGGGAGGTTGAAGCTTTCTTT. Amino acids: CASSPRDREVEAFF.

This chain connects TRBV19 to TRBJ2-2, with 10 bases matching TRBD2. There are 15 residues in the CDR3. CDR1 and CDR2 (germline): LNHDA, SQIVND (reference sequence). J gave up 6 bases and V 4 bases, and 5 bases lay outside the gene matches. This CDR3 reads CASSKLAGPPGELFF. The CDR3 DNA sequence: TGTGCCAGTAGTAAACTAGCGGGACCCCCCGGGGAGCTGTTTTTT.

This clonotype appeared a few times. The chain couples TRBV2 to TRBJ1-3, with D perhaps TRBD1 (6 bases). The CDR3 length is 15 residues. Trimming stripped 6 bases from V and 0 bases from J, with 12 bases between. Germline V gene sequence: CDR1 SNHLY, CDR2 FYNNEI. The CDR3 nucleotides are TGTGCCAGCAGAGCCGACAGGCTCTCTGGAAACACCATATATTTT. This sequence encodes CASRADRLSGNTIYF.

At least ten counts were recorded for this clonotype. Written as DNA, the CDR3 is TGTGCCAGCAGTTTAACTGGGGCCAACGTCCTGACTTTC. Protein sequence: CASSLTGANVLTF. The V call is TRBV27, the J call TRBJ2-6; the D is unclear. V was pared by 2 bases and J by 2 bases, with 1 base between. This CDR3 is built from 13 residues. Germline V gene data show CDR1 as MNHEY and CDR2 as SMNVEV (reference sequence).

This chain joins TRBV3-1 and TRBJ2-1, with 10 bases lining up with TRBD1. Germline V gene sequence: CDR1 LGHDT, CDR2 YNNKEL (reference sequence). V dropped 4 bases and J dropped 10; count of bases not matched to a gene: 10. This CDR3 spans 15 amino acids. The CDR3 loop is CASSPRDRGPSEQFF. Written as DNA, the CDR3 is TGTGCCAGCAGCCCCCGGGACAGGGGACCATCGGAGCAGTTCTTC.

This clonotype was counted ten times or more. The chain is built from TRBV24-1 and TRBJ2-4, with TRBD1 matching 7 bases. The V gene's germline CDR1 is KGHDR and CDR2 SFDVKD. V shed 5 bases, J shed 0 bases, and the junction held 6 bases outside the gene matches. The CDR3 is 16 amino acids. The CDR3 DNA reads TGTGCCACCAGTGTCGACAGGGAGCTAGCCAAAAACATTCAGTACTTC. This encodes CATSVDRELAKNIQYF.

The chain has TRBV6-5 and TRBJ2-5; D call uncertain. Trimming left V 1 base short and J 4 bases short, with 19 bases between. The CDR3 length is 17 residues. CDR1 MNHEY and CDR2 SVGAGI come from the germline V gene. This CDR3 reads CASSYFNFLGSVETQYF. Written as DNA, the CDR3 is TGTGCCAGCAGTTACTTTAACTTCCTCGGGTCAGTAGAGACCCAGTACTTC.

This clonotype has at least ten counts. V and J are TRBV11-1 and TRBJ2-7, with D possibly TRBD2 on 5 matching bases. The CDR3 is 14 residues long. Germline loops: CDR1 SGHAT, CDR2 FQDESV (reference sequence). V was trimmed by 4 bases and J by 0 bases, leaving 10 bases between them. This chain's CDR3 is CASSSGSSSYEQYF. CDR3 nucleotides: TGTGCCAGCAGCTCGGGATCGAGCTCCTACGAGCAGTACTTC.

The sample holds a few counts of this clonotype. The J gene is TRBJ1-1, the V gene TRBV25-1, with D maybe TRBD1 (6 bases). CDR1 is MGHDK and CDR2 is SYGVNS in the germline V gene. The CDR3 sequence is 16 residues long. V was clipped by 1 base and J by 1 base, with 13 bases between them. This CDR3 is CASSELSGEGNTEAFF. In DNA form, the CDR3 reads TGTGCCAGCAGTGAATTGTCAGGGGAGGGGAACACTGAAGCTTTCTTT.

V usage is TRBV28 and J usage is TRBJ2-1; a weak D match, TRBD1 (6 bases). V was cut by 4 bases and J by 3 bases, with 13 bases left in between. The V gene's germline CDR1 is MDHEN and CDR2 SYDVKM. The CDR3 contains 15 residues. The CDR3 DNA reads TGTGCCAGCAGTTCTGGACAGCCCCTCTACAATGAGCAGTTCTTC. Residues: CASSSGQPLYNEQFF.